These 32 T cell receptor beta chains were all obtained from the same sample, sequenced in a study of control samples from healthy donors and cancer patients. Assay used: immunoSEQ multiplex PCR; TCRdb lists only in-frame clones, some missing. Of 120,000 or so clones listed, more than 75% are singletons. The sequenced material came from blood. The source is a man aged 40-49 years in good health.

CDR3: CASSAGQAANEKLFF. CDR3 in DNA: TGTGCCAGCAGCGCTGGACAGGCTGCTAATGAAAAACTGTTTTTT. J is TRBJ1-4 and V is TRBV7-8; 7 bases line up with TRBD1. Trimming at V came to 5 bases and at J to 3 bases, leaving 6 bases not matched to a gene. This CDR3 spans 15 amino acids. CDR1 is SGHVS and CDR2 is FQNEAQ in the germline V gene.

The chain links TRBV2 to TRBJ2-1, with no clear D. The CDR3 runs to 11 residues. Germline CDR1 SNHLY, CDR2 FYNNEI. The ends were cut back, 1 base at V and 11 bases at J, with 6 bases in the middle. CDR3 sequence (DNA): TGTGCCAGCAGTGAAGAGGTACAGCAGTTCTTC. It yields the protein CASSEEVQQFF.

V is TRBV7-2 and J is TRBJ2-2, with TRBD2 identical over 9 bases. CDR1 and CDR2 (germline): SGHTA, FQGNSA. The J segment lost 3 bases and the V segment lost 3 bases, leaving 8 bases of the junction unmatched. This CDR3 region has 17 residues. CDR3 sequence (DNA): TGTGCCAGCAGCTTTCGCGGGGGGGCCTCTGACACCGGGGAGCTGTTTTTT. This codes for CASSFRGGASDTGELFF. The entire variable domain, with the rest obtained from reference TRBV7-2 and TRBJ2-2, is as follows: GAGVSQSPSNKVTEKGKDVELRCDPISGHTALYWYRQSLGQGLEFLIYFQGNSAPDKSGLPSDRFSAERTGGSVSTLTIQRTQQEDSAVYLCASSFRGGASDTGELFFGEGSRLTVL.

The chain couples TRBV7-8 to TRBJ2-5, with D perhaps matching TRBD2 (6 bases). The CDR3 is 15 amino acids. The V and J ends lost 4 bases and 3 bases respectively, with 15 bases between them. Germline V lookup: CDR1 SGHVS, CDR2 FQNEAQ. The CDR3 sequence is CASSSSRGYEETQYF. CDR3 coding DNA: TGTGCCAGCAGCTCCTCCCGGGGGTACGAAGAGACCCAGTACTTC.

DNA of the CDR3: TGTGCCAGCTCAATCGGGGGCCAGCCCAAATCCGAAAAACTGTTTTTT. Translating gives CASSIGGQPKSEKLFF. The J gene is TRBJ1-4, the V gene TRBV18, with a tentative D call TRBD1 (6 bases). The ends were cut back, 5 bases at V and 8 bases at J, with 21 bases in the middle. There are 16 residues in the CDR3. Germline assignment: CDR1 KGHSH and CDR2 LQKENI.

This clone was picked up one time. V gene TRBV25-1 combines with J gene TRBJ2-5, with 9 nucleotides matching TRBD1. V shed 8 bases, J shed 5 bases, and the junction held 6 bases outside the gene matches. Germline V gives CDR1 MGHDK, CDR2 SYGVNS. CDR3 size: 13 residues. CDR3 DNA sequence: TGTGCCAGCGTACAGGGGGCCAAGGAGACCCAGTACTTC. The encoded protein is CASVQGAKETQYF.

This clone was observed once. V and J are TRBV2 and TRBJ1-6; D is unresolved. Germline CDR1 reads SNHLY; CDR2 reads FYNNEI. Trimming cost V 6 bases and J 10 bases, with 10 bases left between them. CDR3 length: 12 amino acids. The CDR3 region has the DNA TGTGCCAGCAGACCTACTGAGTCACCCCTCCACTTT. Protein sequence: CASRPTESPLHF.

This clone was seen a single time. The V gene is TRBV19, the J gene TRBJ1-2, with TRBD1 matching over 8 bases. Germline V gives CDR1 LNHDA, CDR2 SQIVND (reference sequence). After removal of 8 bases from V and 4 bases from J, the junction contained 9 bases not matched to a gene. The CDR3 runs to 14 residues. CDR3 DNA sequence: TGTGCCAGTGGATGGTGGACAGGGCCCTATGGCTACACCTTC. Translating it yields CASGWWTGPYGYTF.

This clone has only one observation. This chain connects TRBV3-1 (or the pseudogene TRBV3-2) to TRBJ2-1; 11 positions match TRBD2. The J segment lost 4 bases and the V segment lost 4 bases, leaving 9 bases of the junction unmatched. The CDR3 runs to 17 residues. The V gene's germline CDR1 is LGHDT and CDR2 YNNKEL (reference sequence). CDR3 protein: CASSRSSGGTTYNEQFF. The CDR3 DNA reads TGTGCCAGCAGCCGTTCTAGCGGGGGGACAACTTACAATGAGCAGTTCTTC.

The chain couples TRBV18 to TRBJ1-5; 7 nucleotides agree with TRBD1. The germline V gene has CDR1 KGHSH and CDR2 LQKENI. This CDR3 region has 14 residues. Trimming at V came to 3 bases and at J to 2 bases, leaving 1 base not matched to a gene. The CDR3: CASSPGQGNQPQHF. CDR3 DNA: TGTGCCAGCTCACCCGGACAGGGCAATCAGCCCCAGCATTTT.

This rearrangement joins TRBV30 to TRBJ1-1; D gene uncertain. With 5 bases removed from V and 2 bases from J, the gap between germline ends came to 12 bases. The germline V gene has CDR1 GTSNPN and CDR2 SVGIG (reference sequence). CDR3 length: 13 residues. CDR3 sequence: CAWAAGANTEAFF. CDR3 bases: TGTGCCTGGGCTGCCGGAGCAAACACTGAAGCTTTCTTT.

J is TRBJ1-1 and V is TRBV18; D is uncertain. Germline V gives CDR1 KGHSH, CDR2 LQKENI. The CDR3 runs to 13 residues. V was pared by 1 base and J by 3 bases, with 6 bases between. The CDR3, as DNA: TGTGCCAGCTCACCACTCGCTCACACTGAAGCTTTCTTT. Amino acid sequence: CASSPLAHTEAFF.

This chain uses TRBV5-6 with TRBJ2-7; 7 bases are shared with TRBD1. Unmatched junction bases numbered 12, after V lost 5 bases and J lost 1 base. The CDR3 has 16 residues. Germline loops: CDR1 SGHDT, CDR2 YYEEEE. For the CDR3, the DNA is TGTGCCAGCAGTAGAGCTACAGGGGCCTTTTCCTACGAGCAGTACTTC. Translated: CASSRATGAFSYEQYF. The full variable domain, with the rest looked up from reference TRBV5-6 and TRBJ2-7, is DAGVTQSPTHLIKTRGQQVTLRCSPKSGHDTVSWYQQALGQGPQFIFQYYEEEERQRGNFPDRFSGHQFPNYSSELNVNALLLGDSALYLCASSRATGAFSYEQYFGPGTRLTVT.

The J gene is TRBJ1-6, the V gene TRBV11-2; 10 positions match TRBD1. Per the germline V gene, CDR1 is SGHAT and CDR2 is FQNNGV. The CDR3 loop spans 14 amino acids. V lost 4 bases to trimming and J lost 9 bases; unmatched junction nucleotides: 3. In DNA, the CDR3 is TGTGCCAGCAGCTACAGGACAGGGGGTTCACCCCTCCACTTT. This gives the protein CASSYRTGGSPLHF.

V gene TRBV5-5 combines with J gene TRBJ1-4; the D gene is possibly TRBD1 (6 bases). The CDR3 spans 14 residues. CDR1 and CDR2 from the germline V gene are SGHKS and YYEKEE (reference sequence). Trimming removed 5 bases at V and 8 bases at J, with 16 bases between. CDR3 sequence reads: CASRMPGAGEKLFF. CDR3 DNA: TGTGCCAGCAGAATGCCGGGGGCGGGGGAAAAACTGTTTTTT.

This chain uses TRBV4-3 with TRBJ2-5; perhaps TRBD1 as D (5 bases). Germline assignment: CDR1 LGHNA and CDR2 YSLEER. The CDR3 has 13 residues. The germline V and J ends were trimmed by 1 base and 7 bases, with 10 bases remaining between them. CDR3 DNA: TGCGCCAGCAGCCAAGGGGGCCTGGGGACCCAGTACTTC. It is translated as CASSQGGLGTQYF.

The chain links TRBV19 to TRBJ1-2; D unclear. CDR3 length: 14 residues. Trimming took 7 bases from V and 4 from J, leaving 16 bases between them. The V gene's germline CDR1 is LNHDA and CDR2 SQIVND (reference sequence). This chain's CDR3 is CASKTVSLLYGYTF. DNA for the CDR3: TGTGCCAGTAAAACGGTCAGCTTGCTCTATGGCTACACCTTC.

This chain joins TRBV4-3 and TRBJ2-5, with D possibly being TRBD2 (6 bases). CDR1 is LGHNA, CDR2 YSLEER, per germline. Between the trimmed V and J ends, which lost 0 bases and 4 bases, there was a span of 9 bases. CDR3 length: 14 residues. In DNA form, the CDR3 reads TGCGCCAGCAGCCAAGATTTCGGGGGAGAGACCCAGTACTTC. This codes for CASSQDFGGETQYF.

The chain uses TRBV7-2 and TRBJ1-2; 7 bases align to TRBD1. The CDR3 runs to 14 residues. Germline CDR1 is SGHTA and CDR2 is FQGNSA. V lost 6 bases and J lost 3; bases outside the gene matches: 7. For the CDR3, the DNA is TGTGCCAGCAGTTCTCGGACAGGCTACTATGGCTACACCTTC. Amino acid sequence: CASSSRTGYYGYTF.

The chain is built from TRBV10-1 and TRBJ1-1; no clear D. With 4 bases removed from V and 6 bases from J, the gap between germline ends came to 9 bases. CDR3 length: 12 residues. The germline V gene has CDR1 WNHNN and CDR2 SYGVQD (reference sequence). CDR3 in DNA: TGCGCCAGCAGTGCATCGGGCGCTGAAGCTTTCTTT. It is translated as CASSASGAEAFF.

Here the CDR3 DNA reads TGTGCCACCAGCAGACAGGTCGTTACTAACTATGGCTACACCTTC. This sequence encodes CATSRQVVTNYGYTF. The chain uses TRBV15 and TRBJ1-2; no clear D. Trimming stripped 2 bases from V and 0 bases from J, with 10 bases between. CDR1 is LNHNV and CDR2 is YYDKDF in the germline V gene (reference sequence). The CDR3 has 15 amino acids.

V is TRBV2 and J is TRBJ1-4, with D possibly matching TRBD1 (5 bases). In germline, CDR1 is SNHLY, CDR2 FYNNEI. Trimming cost V 6 bases and J 8 bases, with 10 bases left between them. This CDR3 contains 12 residues. This CDR3 is CASRGGGEKLFF. In DNA, the CDR3 is TGTGCCAGCAGAGGCGGGGGGGAAAAACTGTTTTTT.

This chain connects TRBV5-1 to TRBJ1-3, with D perhaps TRBD1 (5 bases). The V end lost 0 bases, the J end lost 0 bases, and 13 bases lay between the germline ends. The CDR3 loop spans 17 amino acids. Germline V gene data show CDR1 as SGHRS and CDR2 as YFSETQ. The DNA of the CDR3 is TGCGCCAGCAGCTTGGCAGGGAGGGTTGACTCTGGAAACACCATATATTTT. It translates to CASSLAGRVDSGNTIYF.

The CDR3 region has the DNA TGTGCCTGGAGTCAGGGGACCTACGAGCAGTACTTC. This sequence encodes CAWSQGTYEQYF. The chain couples TRBV30 to TRBJ2-7, with a tentative D call TRBD1 (6 bases). CDR3 size: 12 residues. Trimming pared 2 bases from V and 2 bases from J, leaving 7 bases between. CDR1 is GTSNPN and CDR2 is SVGIG in the germline V gene (reference sequence).

V gene TRBV5-4 combines with J gene TRBJ2-7, with no clear D. The CDR3 extends over 14 amino acids. Trimming cost V 4 bases and J 3 bases, with 14 bases left between them. The germline V gene encodes CDR1 SGHNT and CDR2 YYREEE (reference sequence). The CDR3 DNA follows: TGTGCCAGCAGCACACTACGGGCAGGCTACGAGCAGTACTTC. Translated, it gives CASSTLRAGYEQYF.

The J gene is TRBJ1-2, the V gene TRBV29-1; weak D call: TRBD1 (5 bases). In germline, CDR1 is SQVTM, CDR2 ANQGSEA. Trimming stripped 5 bases from V and 3 bases from J, with 25 bases between. The CDR3 is 17 amino acids. This CDR3 is CSVHLRTGTSRDYGYTF. The CDR3 nucleotides read TGCAGCGTTCACCTCCGAACTGGGACTTCTCGTGACTATGGCTACACCTTC.

The rearrangement uses TRBV2 and TRBJ1-4; no firm D call. With 7 bases removed from V and 4 bases from J, the gap between germline ends came to 13 bases. CDR3 length equals 14 residues. Germline CDR1 and CDR2: SNHLY and FYNNEI. CDR3 DNA: TGTGCCAGCACACCGGACGGAATTAATGAAAAACTGTTTTTT. Protein: CASTPDGINEKLFF.

The genes are TRBV5-1 and TRBJ1-1, with D tentatively TRBD1 (5 bases). Per the germline V gene, CDR1 is SGHRS and CDR2 is YFSETQ. Between the trimmed V and J ends, which lost 2 bases and 2 bases, there was a span of 13 bases. The CDR3 sequence is 15 residues long. The CDR3 nucleotides read TGCGCCAGCAGCTTATCCGGGGGGTTCAACACTGAAGCTTTCTTT. Protein product: CASSLSGGFNTEAFF.

This clone was observed many times. The CDR3 coding sequence is TGTGCCAGCAGCTTGCACGGACAGGGTGGCTCACCCCTCCACTTT. Its protein is CASSLHGQGGSPLHF. The chain is built from TRBV7-6 and TRBJ1-6, with 8 bases identical to TRBD1. Trimming took 3 bases from V and 10 from J; bases not matched to a gene: 8. The V gene's germline CDR1 is SGHVS and CDR2 FNYEAQ. This CDR3 contains 15 residues.

This clone was seen just once. The gene calls are TRBV7-2 and TRBJ2-6; no reliable D call. The CDR3 extends over 14 amino acids. The V end lost 7 bases, the J end lost 4 bases, and 11 bases lay between the germline ends. CDR1 is SGHTA, CDR2 FQGNSA, per germline. DNA for the CDR3: TGTGCCAGCACCAACAGAGCCGGGGCCAACGTCCTGACTTTC. It specifies CASTNRAGANVLTF. The full variable domain, its missing parts supplied by reference TRBV7-2 and TRBJ2-6, is GAGVSQSPSNKVTEKGKDVELRCDPISGHTALYWYRQSLGQGLEFLIYFQGNSAPDKSGLPSDRFSAERTGGSVSTLTIQRTQQEDSAVYLCASTNRAGANVLTFGAGSRLTVL.

The chain links TRBV12-3 or TRBV12-4 to TRBJ1-2; no clear D. The ends were cut back, 2 bases at V and 10 bases at J, with 8 bases in the middle. The CDR3 length is 11 residues. For the CDR3, the DNA is TGTGCCAGCAGTTTACTGGACGCCTACACCTTC. This gives the protein CASSLLDAYTF.

The chain links TRBV19 to TRBJ1-6, with D maybe TRBD1 (5 bases). Trimming removed 6 bases at V and 3 bases at J, with 12 bases between. The CDR3 extends over 15 amino acids. Germline CDR1 is LNHDA and CDR2 is SQIVND (reference sequence). The CDR3 is CASRQRTHYNSPLHF. CDR3 sequence (DNA): TGTGCCAGTAGGCAAAGGACACACTATAATTCACCCCTCCACTTT. Full variable domain (outside the CDR3, taken from reference TRBV19 and TRBJ1-6): DGGITQSPKYLFRKEGQNVTLSCEQNLNHDAMYWYRQDPGQGLRLIYYSQIVNDFQKGDIAEGYSVSREKKESFPLTVTSAQKNPTAFYLCASRQRTHYNSPLHFGNGTRLTVT.